This T cell receptor beta chain stems from a study of blood T cell repertoires in COVID-19. V shed 4 bases and J shed 0 bases, with 18 bases lying between them. This CDR3 spans 17 amino acids. CDR1 is SGDLS and CDR2 is YYNGEE in the germline V gene. Produced via immunoSEQ multiplex PCR; TCRdb's table is partial and in-frame only. The table records under 200,000 clones, roughly 91% of them present only once. This clonotype was obtained from a middle-aged man with active or convalescent COVID-19. Sequencing used peripheral blood. This chain links TRBV9 with TRBJ2-3; D remains ambiguous. The CDR3, as DNA: TGTGCCAGCAGCCCCACCCCCGATCCAACTAGCACAGATACGCAGTATTTT. Protein sequence: CASSPTPDPTSTDTQYF.